Reported below is one TCR beta chain. Every donor was a Caucasian adult from Nashville, Tennessee. The investigators split CD4+ cells into a CD45RA+ naive subset and a CD45RA-negative memory subset. This sample is part of a study of shared clonotypes between healthy human individuals. Germline CDR1 and CDR2: ENHRY and SYGVKD. Trimming took 2 bases from V and 4 from J; bases not matched to a gene: 16. This CDR3 contains 18 residues. TCRdb keeps only in-frame clones here, not all; method: immunoSEQ multiplex PCR. The repertoire includes millions of clones, around 95% of them detected once, and roughly 0.13% sits in the top ten.

The TCR comes from a man between 18 and 35 years old in good health. The sample was naive CD4+ T cells sorted from blood. As for subset: CD45RA+ positively selected. This chain uses TRBV10-3 with TRBJ1-2; 7 positions agree with TRBD1. As DNA, the CDR3 is TGTGCCATCAGTGAGGGCGCGGAGACAGGGTATTACGCCTATGGCTACACCTTC. Residues: CAISEGAETGYYAYGYTF.